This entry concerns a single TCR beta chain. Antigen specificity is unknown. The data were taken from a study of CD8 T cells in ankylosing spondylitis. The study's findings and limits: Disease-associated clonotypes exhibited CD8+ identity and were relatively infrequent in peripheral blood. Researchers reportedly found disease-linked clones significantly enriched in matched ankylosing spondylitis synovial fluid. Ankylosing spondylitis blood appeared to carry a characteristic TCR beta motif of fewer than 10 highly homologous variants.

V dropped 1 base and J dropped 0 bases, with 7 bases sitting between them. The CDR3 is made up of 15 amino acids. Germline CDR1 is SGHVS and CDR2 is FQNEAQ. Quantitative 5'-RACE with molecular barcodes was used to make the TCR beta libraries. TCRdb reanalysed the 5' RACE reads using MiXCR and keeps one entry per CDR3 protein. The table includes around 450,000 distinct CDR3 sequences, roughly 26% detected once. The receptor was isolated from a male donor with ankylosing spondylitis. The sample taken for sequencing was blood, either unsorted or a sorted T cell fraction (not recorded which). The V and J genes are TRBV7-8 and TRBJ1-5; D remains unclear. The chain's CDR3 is CASSLGAHSNQPQHF. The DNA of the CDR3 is TGTGCCAGCAGCTTAGGGGCACATAGCAATCAGCCCCAGCATTTT.